This TCR beta chain was captured in a study of blood T cell repertoires in COVID-19. The germline V gene encodes CDR1 SEHNR and CDR2 FQNEAQ (reference sequence). The germline V and J ends were trimmed by 1 base and 14 bases, with 12 bases remaining between them. This CDR3 spans 12 amino acids. Profiled with immunoSEQ multiplex PCR; TCRdb holds only in-frame clones, not every one. Of about 220,000 clones in the sample, around 87% were seen once. Sequencing input: PBMCs or T cells enriched from blood (not recorded which). The sequence was collected from a young woman in a cohort exposed to, infected with or recovered from COVID-19 (not recorded which). This chain uses TRBV7-9 with TRBJ2-4; D is possibly TRBD1 (6 bases). The CDR3 DNA reads TGTGCCAGCAGCTTAGATCAGGGGCGGAAGTACTTC. Translating it yields CASSLDQGRKYF.